The entry below describes one T cell receptor (beta chain). Its cognate antigen has yet to be identified. The sample holds no much larger clone one base away, and base qualities are not on file. The trial excluded patients who had a history of autoimmune disease or were on systemic immunosuppression. Peripheral blood for TCR sequencing was drawn from every dose cohort at baseline, at cycle 4 day 1 and at cycle 7 day 1. Samples came from an open-label, multicenter, first-in-human phase I dose-escalation trial of ivuxolimab. Adults with locally advanced or metastatic melanoma, renal cell carcinoma, hepatocellular carcinoma or head and neck squamous cell carcinoma were enrolled in the trial. CD4+ and CD8+ T cells were sorted separately from peripheral blood before TCR sequencing. This sample was taken from a study of OX40 agonist ivuxolimab in advanced cancers. About the investigation overall: Ivuxolimab, which targeted the costimulatory receptor OX40 (CD134), was an agonistic, fully human IgG2 monoclonal antibody. Partial responses were achieved by three dose-escalation patients, of whom one had hepatocellular carcinoma and two had cutaneous melanoma. Intravenous ivuxolimab was administered to patients every 2 weeks at six dose levels: 0.01, 0.1, 0.3, 1.5, 3 and 10 mg/kg. Peripheral TCRbeta sequencing aimed to test whether ivuxolimab altered TCR sequence diversity and caused clonal T-cell expansion. Patients were allowed to have had prior anti-PD-1, anti-PD-L1 or anti-CTLA-4 therapy, and about 40% of the dose-escalation patients had been treated with checkpoint inhibitors. The paper describes the monotherapy dose-escalation part (N ≈ 49 patients) of the phase I trial of ivuxolimab. In the dose-escalation cohort, 70% to 90% of patients were male, and the mean age was 60 years with a range of roughly 23 to 79. Of the approximately 53 patients in dose escalation, about 20 had hepatocellular carcinoma, some 15 had melanoma, 9 had renal cell carcinoma and 9 had head and neck cancer.

The CDR3 contains 15 residues, cysteine and phenylalanine counted. Solely the CDR3 DNA is kept, with 45 bases framed from the first base. In the germline V gene, CDR1 corresponds to MDHEN and CDR2 to SYDVKM. V lost 7 bases and J lost 3 bases, and the count of bases not matched to a germline gene is 7. Genomic DNA was isolated from the sorted cells so that the TCRbeta CDR3 region could be sequenced. The immunoSEQ Assay was used for sequencing of TCRbeta CDR3 regions. Not all clones reach the TCRdb copy of this immuneACCESS table, which keeps in-frame sequences only. Checked studies attribute under half of the gap to unresolved V genes and leave the rest unexplained. This sample comprises more than 75,000 clones, approximately 83% of them detected only once. The ten largest clonotypes hold 5% to 7% of the sample. Summary of the overall study and its limitations: After ivuxolimab, more expanded clones were found on average in CD8+ T cells than in CD4+ T cells. At doses of 0.1 to 3.0 mg/kg, clonal expansion of both CD4+ and CD8+ blood T cells was observed from baseline to week 6. Antigen specificity was not determined for the clonally expanded peripheral T cells. Partial responders in the 0.1-3.0 mg/kg groups had among the lowest normalized peripheral clonal expansion, especially among CD8+ T cells. Low levels of normalized T-cell clonal expansion were also seen in some nonresponding patients.

The sequence joins TRBV28 to TRBJ1-5, with 9 middle bases fitting TRBD1. Sequences were derived from CD4+ or CD8+ T cells sorted from blood, sampled in a trial of the OX40 agonist ivuxolimab. The clonotype was recovered from an adult with an advanced solid tumor such as melanoma, head and neck, liver or kidney cancer. CDR3 protein: CASTPDRGFNQPQHF. The nucleotides read TGTGCCAGCACTCCTGACAGGGGGTTCAATCAGCCCCAGCATTTT.